Only one count was recorded for the clone carrying this T cell receptor beta chain. The antigen is unknown. This CDR3 is 18 amino acids long. Germline values: CDR1 SGHVS, CDR2 FNYEAQ. V dropped 1 base and J dropped 2 bases, with 17 bases sitting between them. These data belong to a study of Ad26.COV2.S vaccination and SARS-CoV-2 variants. Study overall: In the study, Ad26.COV2.S was injected intramuscularly once, or twice 56 days apart. Study findings and constraints: Placebo and vaccine recipients had non-spike TCR breadth that was similar.

Indicated treatment: about 20 received Ad26.COV2.S at low or high dose, single or two shots; about 5 received placebo; per-sample allocation not given. Samples came from day 63 after the first vaccine or placebo injection. Using immunoSEQ multiplex PCR, the repertoire was profiled, and TCRdb retains in-frame clones only, with some absent. Counted here are around 320,000 clones, around 87% occurring once; the ten biggest clones make up around 3.5%. This receptor was obtained from a person aged 18 to 59 who received the Ad26.COV2.S COVID-19 vaccine or a placebo. This sample comprised peripheral blood, obtained in a trial of Ad26.COV2.S vaccine versus placebo. This chain connects TRBV7-6 to TRBJ1-4, with D possibly matching TRBD1 (5 bases). CDR3 sequence: CASSLGAGYPSTNEKLFF. The DNA for the CDR3 is TGTGCCAGCAGCTTAGGGGCAGGGTACCCCTCGACTAATGAAAAACTGTTTTTT.